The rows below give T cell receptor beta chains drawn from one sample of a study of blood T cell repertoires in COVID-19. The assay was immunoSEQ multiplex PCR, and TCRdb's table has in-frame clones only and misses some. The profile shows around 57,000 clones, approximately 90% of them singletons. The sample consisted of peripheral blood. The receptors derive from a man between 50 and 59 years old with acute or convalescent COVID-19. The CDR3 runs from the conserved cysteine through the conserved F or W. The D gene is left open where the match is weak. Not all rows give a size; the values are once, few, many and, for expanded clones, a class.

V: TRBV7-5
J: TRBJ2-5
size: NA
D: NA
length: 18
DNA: TGTGTCAGAAGCTTTGGGCAGGGGCTGAGGGAGGGACAAGAGACCCAGTACTTC
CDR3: CVRSFGQGLREGQETQYF

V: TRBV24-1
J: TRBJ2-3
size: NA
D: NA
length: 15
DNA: TGTGCCACCAGTCAAACAGGGCGCGAGCCAGATACGCAGTATTTT
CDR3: CATSQTGREPDTQYF

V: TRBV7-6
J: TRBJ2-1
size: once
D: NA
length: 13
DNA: TGTGCCAGCAGCGTCCCCCAGGGCAATGAGCAGTTCTTC
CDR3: CASSVPQGNEQFF

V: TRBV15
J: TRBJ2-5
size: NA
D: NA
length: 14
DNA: TGTGCCACCAGCTTCAGGGCTAGCGTAGAGACCCAGTACTTC
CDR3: CATSFRASVETQYF

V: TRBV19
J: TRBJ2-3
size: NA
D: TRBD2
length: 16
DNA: TGTGCCAGTAGTCCAGGACTAGCGGGAGTCTCAGATACGCAGTATTTT
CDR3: CASSPGLAGVSDTQYF

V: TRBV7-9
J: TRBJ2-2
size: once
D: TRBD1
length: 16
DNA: TGTGCCAGCAGGGACTCGGCAGGGGGAGAGACCGGGGAGCTGTTTTTT
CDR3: CASRDSAGGETGELFF

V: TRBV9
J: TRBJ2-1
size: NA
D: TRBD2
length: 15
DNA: TGTGCCAGCAGCGCAAACGGGAGGATCTACAATGAGCAGTTCTTC
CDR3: CASSANGRIYNEQFF

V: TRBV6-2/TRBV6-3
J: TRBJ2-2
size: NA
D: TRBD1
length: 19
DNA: TGTGCCAGCAGTCCCCTGACAGGGTTGGGTTCCTCGAACACCGGGGAGCTGTTTTTT
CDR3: CASSPLTGLGSSNTGELFF

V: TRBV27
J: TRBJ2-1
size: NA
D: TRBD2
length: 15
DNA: TGTGCCAGCAGTCCTACTAGCGGGAGGGCCCATGAGCAGTTCTTC
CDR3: CASSPTSGRAHEQFF

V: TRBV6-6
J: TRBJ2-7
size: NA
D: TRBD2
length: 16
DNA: TGTGCCAGCAGTTTGGGACTAGCGGGAAGAGCCTACGAGCAGTACTTC
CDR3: CASSLGLAGRAYEQYF

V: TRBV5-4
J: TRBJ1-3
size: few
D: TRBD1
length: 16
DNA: TGTGCCAGCAGCTTGGCCACAGGGGCCTCTGGAAACACCATATATTTT
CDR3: CASSLATGASGNTIYF

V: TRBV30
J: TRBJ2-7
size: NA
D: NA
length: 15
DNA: TGTGCCTGGAGTCCCGGCAGTAGGGAGCCCTACGAGCAGTACTTC
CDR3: CAWSPGSREPYEQYF

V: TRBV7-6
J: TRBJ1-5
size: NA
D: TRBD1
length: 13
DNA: TGTGCCAGCAGCGAGGGACAGTCTCAGCCCCAGCATTTT
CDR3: CASSEGQSQPQHF

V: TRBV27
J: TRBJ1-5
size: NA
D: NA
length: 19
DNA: TGTGCCAGCAGTAAAATTGGCCAGGGAATGGGTTTGGGCAATCAGCCCCAGCATTTT
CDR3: CASSKIGQGMGLGNQPQHF

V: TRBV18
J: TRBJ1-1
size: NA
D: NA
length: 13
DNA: TGTGCCAGCTCACCAACAGGGAACACTGAAGCTTTCTTT
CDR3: CASSPTGNTEAFF

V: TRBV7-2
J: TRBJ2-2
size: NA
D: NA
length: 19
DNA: TGTGCCAGCAGCTTAGGTCTGGCACGGTGGCGGAAGAACACCGGGGAGCTGTTTTTT
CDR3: CASSLGLARWRKNTGELFF

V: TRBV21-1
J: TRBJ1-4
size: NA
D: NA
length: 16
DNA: TGTGCCAGCAGCAAAGACGCGCCGGACAGGGATGAAAAACTGTTTTTT
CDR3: CASSKDAPDRDEKLFF

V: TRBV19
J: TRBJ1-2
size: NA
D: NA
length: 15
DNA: TGTGCCAGTAACCATAAAACAGGGAATTTAGAAGGCTACACCTTC
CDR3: CASNHKTGNLEGYTF

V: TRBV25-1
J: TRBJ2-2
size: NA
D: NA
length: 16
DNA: TGTGCCAGCAGTGAATACAGCAGGGGCGGCACCGGGGAGCTGTTTTTT
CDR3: CASSEYSRGGTGELFF

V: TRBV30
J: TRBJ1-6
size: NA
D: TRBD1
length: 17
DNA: TGTGCCTGGAGCCCCAGGGGGCCGGTATCCGATAATTCACCCCTCCACTTT
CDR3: CAWSPRGPVSDNSPLHF

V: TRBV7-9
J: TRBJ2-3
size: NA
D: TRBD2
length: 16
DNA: TGTGCCAGCAGGATACTAGCGGGAGGGCGAACAGATACGCAGTATTTT
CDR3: CASRILAGGRTDTQYF

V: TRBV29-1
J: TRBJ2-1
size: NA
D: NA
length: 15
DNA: TGCAGCGTTGAAAGATATGAGACAGAGAGCAATGAGCAGTTCTTC
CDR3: CSVERYETESNEQFF

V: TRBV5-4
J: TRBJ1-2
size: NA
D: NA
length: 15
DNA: TGTGCCAGCAGCTTGGAATTAGGCGGGGGCTATGGCTACACCTTC
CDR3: CASSLELGGGYGYTF

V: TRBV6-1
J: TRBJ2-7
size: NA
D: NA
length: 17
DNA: TGTGCCAGCAGTGAAGCTAGAGGCAGTAACCGCGCCTACGAGCAGTACTTC
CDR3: CASSEARGSNRAYEQYF

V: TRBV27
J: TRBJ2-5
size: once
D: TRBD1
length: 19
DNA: TGTGCCAGCAGCCGCTTAGCCGTTACCGGGACAGGGGTTGGAGAGACCCAGTACTTC
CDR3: CASSRLAVTGTGVGETQYF

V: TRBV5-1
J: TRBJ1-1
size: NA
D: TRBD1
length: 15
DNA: TGCGCCAGCAGCAACGACAGGGGAAAGGCCACTGAAGCTTTCTTT
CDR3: CASSNDRGKATEAFF

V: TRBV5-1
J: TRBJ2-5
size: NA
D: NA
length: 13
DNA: TGCGCCAGCTCCCGGGAAGAGCTTGAGACCCAGTACTTC
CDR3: CASSREELETQYF

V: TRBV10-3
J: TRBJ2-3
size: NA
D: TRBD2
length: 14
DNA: TGTGCCACCGGGACTAGCGAGTCCGGAGATACGCAGTATTTT
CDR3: CATGTSESGDTQYF

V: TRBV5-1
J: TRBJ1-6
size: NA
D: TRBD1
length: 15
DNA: TGCGCCAGCAGCTTGCAGGGGGCGGATAATTCACCCCTCCACTTT
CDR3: CASSLQGADNSPLHF

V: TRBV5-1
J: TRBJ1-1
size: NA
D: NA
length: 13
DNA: TGCGCCAGCAGCAATGCAGGGAACACTGAAGCTTTCTTT
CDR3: CASSNAGNTEAFF

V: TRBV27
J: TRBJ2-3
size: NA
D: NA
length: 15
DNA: TGTGCCAGCAGTTCGCGAACCCCCAGCACAGATACGCAGTATTTT
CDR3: CASSSRTPSTDTQYF

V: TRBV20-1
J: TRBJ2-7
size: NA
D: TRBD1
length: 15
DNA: TGCAGTGCTAGTCAACCAGGGGGAGTAGGCTACGAGCAGTACTTC
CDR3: CSASQPGGVGYEQYF

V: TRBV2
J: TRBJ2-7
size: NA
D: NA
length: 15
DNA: TGTGCCAGCAGTGAAAGGACTGAACCCTCCTACGAGCAGTACTTC
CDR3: CASSERTEPSYEQYF

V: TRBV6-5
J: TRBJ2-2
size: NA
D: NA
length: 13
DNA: TGTGCCAGCAGTCCCCGGAACACCGGGGAGCTGTTTTTT
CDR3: CASSPRNTGELFF

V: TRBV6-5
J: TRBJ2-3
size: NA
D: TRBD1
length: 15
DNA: TGTGCCAGCAGTCTCCGCAGGGGGCGCACAGATACGCAGTATTTT
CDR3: CASSLRRGRTDTQYF

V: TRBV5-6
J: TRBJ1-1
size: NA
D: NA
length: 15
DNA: TGTGCCAGCAGCTGGGTACGGGGGGCGAGGGCCGAAGCTTTCTTT
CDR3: CASSWVRGARAEAFF

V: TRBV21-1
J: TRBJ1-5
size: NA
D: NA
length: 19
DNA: TGTGCCAGCAGCAATACTACCCGACCGAGGGACTATCCCAATCAGCCCCAGCATTTT
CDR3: CASSNTTRPRDYPNQPQHF

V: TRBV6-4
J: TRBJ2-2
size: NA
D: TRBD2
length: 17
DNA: TGTGCCAGCAGCCGTCTCCTGACTAGCGGGAGACCCGGGGAGCTGTTTTTT
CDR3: CASSRLLTSGRPGELFF

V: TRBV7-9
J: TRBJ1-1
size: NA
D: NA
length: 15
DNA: TGTGCCAGCAGCCTAAAGGCGGGGGTGAGGACTGAAGCTTTCTTT
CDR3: CASSLKAGVRTEAFF

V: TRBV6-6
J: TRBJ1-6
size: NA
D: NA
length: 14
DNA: TGTGCCAGCAGTTACTACAGGGCTGATTCACCCCTCCACTTT
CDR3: CASSYYRADSPLHF

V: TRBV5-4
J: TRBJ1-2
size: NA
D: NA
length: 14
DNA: TGTGCCAGCAGCCACGGACAGCTAGTAGGTGGCTACACCTTC
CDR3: CASSHGQLVGGYTF

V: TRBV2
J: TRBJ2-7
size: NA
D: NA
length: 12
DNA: TGTGCCAGCTCGAGGGAATCCTACGAGCAGTACTTC
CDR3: CASSRESYEQYF

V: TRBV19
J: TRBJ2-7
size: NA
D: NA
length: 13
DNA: TGTGCCAGTAGTATAGGCGGGGAATACGAGCAGTACTTC
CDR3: CASSIGGEYEQYF

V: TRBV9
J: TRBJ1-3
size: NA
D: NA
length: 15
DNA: TGTGCCAGCAGCCGTGGGGACTGGGGTGGAAACACCATATATTTT
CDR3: CASSRGDWGGNTIYF

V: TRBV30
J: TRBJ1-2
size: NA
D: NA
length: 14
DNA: TGTGCCTGGACCAAAGGGGCAGTTAACTATGGCTACACCTTC
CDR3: CAWTKGAVNYGYTF

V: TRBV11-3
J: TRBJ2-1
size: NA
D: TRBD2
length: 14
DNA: TGTGCCAGCAGCTTAGCGGGAGGATACAATGAGCAGTTCTTC
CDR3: CASSLAGGYNEQFF

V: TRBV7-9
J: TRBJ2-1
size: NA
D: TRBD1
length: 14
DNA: TGTGCCAGCAGCATCGGGACAGGGGGCGATACCGAGTTCTTC
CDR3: CASSIGTGGDTEFF

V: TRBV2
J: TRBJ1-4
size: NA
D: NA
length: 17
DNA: TGTGCCAGCAGCCCGGGACACCGGACGGCAACTAATGAAAAACTGTTTTTT
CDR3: CASSPGHRTATNEKLFF

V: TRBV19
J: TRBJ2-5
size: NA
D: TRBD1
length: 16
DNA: TGTGCCAGTAGTATCTCGACAGGGGGCACTGGAGAGACCCAGTACTTC
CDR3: CASSISTGGTGETQYF

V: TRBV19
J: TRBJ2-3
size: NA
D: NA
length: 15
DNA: TGTGCCAGTAGTATGGGGCGGACCTCCACAGATACGCAGTATTTT
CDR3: CASSMGRTSTDTQYF

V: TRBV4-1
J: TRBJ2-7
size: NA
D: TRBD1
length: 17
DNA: TGCGCCAGCAGCCATTTTCCACCGGGACAGGAGCGGTACGAGCAGTACTTC
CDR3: CASSHFPPGQERYEQYF

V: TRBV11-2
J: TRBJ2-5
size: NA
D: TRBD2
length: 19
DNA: TGTGCCAGCAGCTTAATCCGACTAGCGGGAACCCACGCCCAAGAGACCCAGTACTTC
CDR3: CASSLIRLAGTHAQETQYF